This T cell receptor (beta chain) was recovered during a study of blood T cell repertoires in COVID-19. Study summary: COVID-19 samples collected from the United States, Italy and Spain covered acute and convalescent phases. Nucleic acid was either cDNA or gDNA, and it came from T cells, B-cell-depleted T cells, or PBMCs.

Germline V CDR1 and CDR2: LNHNV, YYDKDF (reference sequence). V dropped 1 base and J dropped 5 bases, with 12 bases sitting between them. The CDR3 is 16 residues long. Per the study methods: How many nucleated cells were present was estimated from reference gene primer amplification. Measured with immunoSEQ multiplex PCR; TCRdb has only the in-frame clones, and not every one. V and J calls and clone size are as listed in that table; D and trimming were resolved from the DNA. The data show more than 120,000 clones, over 80% seen once. This clone was recorded once. Material: peripheral blood. The chain has TRBV15 and TRBJ1-6; a possible D gene is TRBD1 (5 bases). This receptor was identified in a woman between 50 and 59 years old with acute or convalescent COVID-19. This CDR3 reads CATSRVTAADNSPLHF. The CDR3 bases are TGTGCCACCAGCAGAGTGACAGCTGCAGATAATTCACCCCTCCACTTT.